This is a list of T cell receptor beta chains from one sample in a study of cytotoxic CD8 clonotypes in ibrutinib-treated CLL. Assay used: immunoSEQ multiplex PCR; TCRdb lists only in-frame clones, some missing. The sample records around 200,000 clones, around 75% being singletons. This specimen was PBMCs, taken after 12 months of ibrutinib treatment. Every receptor here comes from a human donor with chronic lymphocytic leukemia. Both conserved end residues are part of each CDR3. D genes are given only for firm matches. Rows give clone size only sometimes, using once, few, many, or a class for an expanded clone.

V	D	size	J	length	CDR3	DNA
TRBV5-6	-	-	TRBJ2-7	16	CASSLASGTASYEQYF	TGTGCCAGCAGCTTGGCTTCCGGGACTGCCTCCTACGAGCAGTACTTC
TRBV28	-	few	TRBJ2-5	11	CASRLAETQYF	TGTGCCAGCAGACTAGCAGAGACCCAGTACTTC
TRBV25-1	-	-	TRBJ1-1	16	CASSDPAVGLNTEAFF	TGTGCCAGCAGTGACCCCGCCGTGGGCCTGAACACTGAAGCTTTCTTT
TRBV2	-	-	TRBJ2-5	15	CASTNLPGQGETQYF	TGTGCCAGCACCAACCTCCCGGGGCAGGGAGAGACCCAGTACTTC
TRBV5-6	-	-	TRBJ1-5	15	CASSLFDPSNQPQHF	TGTGCCAGCAGCTTGTTCGACCCTAGCAATCAGCCCCAGCATTTT
TRBV4-1	TRBD1	-	TRBJ1-2	15	CASSLGTGINYGYTF	TGCGCCAGCAGCCTAGGGACAGGGATTAACTATGGCTACACCTTC
TRBV5-1	-	-	TRBJ2-1	15	CASSLVGGSYNEQFF	TGCGCCAGCAGCTTGGTAGGGGGCTCCTACAATGAGCAGTTCTTC
TRBV5-1	-	-	TRBJ1-2	12	CASSLDRYGYTF	TGCGCCAGCAGCTTGGACCGGTATGGCTACACCTTC
TRBV11-1	-	-	TRBJ2-3	14	CASSHKKGSNTQYF	TGTGCCAGCAGTCACAAAAAGGGTAGTAATACGCAGTATTTT
TRBV10-2	-	-	TRBJ1-5	13	CASSDYSNQPQHF	TGCGCCAGCAGTGATTATAGCAATCAGCCCCAGCATTTT
TRBV28	-	-	TRBJ1-5	14	CATFTQVGHQPQHF	TGTGCCACATTCACTCAGGTGGGGCATCAGCCCCAGCATTTT
TRBV9	-	-	TRBJ1-1	14	CASSVEPTGFEAFF	TGTGCCAGCAGCGTGGAGCCCACCGGGTTTGAAGCTTTCTTT
TRBV25-1	-	-	TRBJ1-4	13	CASSDGGDEKLFF	TGTGCCAGCAGTGACGGCGGGGATGAAAAACTGTTTTTT
TRBV7-2	TRBD2	-	TRBJ2-1	15	CASSFLGQRENEQFF	TGTGCCAGCAGCTTTTTGGGCCAGCGGGAGAATGAGCAGTTCTTC
TRBV18	-	-	TRBJ2-7	16	CASSRIAGSSIHEQYF	TGTGCCAGCTCAAGGATCGCGGGATCTAGTATCCACGAGCAGTACTTC
TRBV2	-	-	TRBJ2-1	12	CASSAVPWEQFF	TGTGCCAGCAGTGCGGTTCCCTGGGAGCAGTTCTTC
TRBV5-6	-	-	TRBJ1-4	17	CASSLSGGFATNEKLFF	TGTGCCAGCAGCTTATCTGGAGGTTTCGCAACTAATGAAAAACTGTTTTTT
TRBV20-1	-	-	TRBJ2-2	11	CSARGSGELFF	TGCAGTGCGAGGGGGAGCGGGGAGCTGTTTTTT
TRBV30	TRBD1	-	TRBJ1-6	19	CAWNSPRQGAEGYNSPLHF	TGTGCCTGGAATTCTCCGAGACAGGGGGCTGAAGGCTATAATTCACCCCTCCACTTT
TRBV30	-	few	TRBJ2-2	13	CAWSLKSTGELFF	TGTGCCTGGAGCCTAAAGAGCACCGGGGAGCTGTTTTTT
TRBV30	-	-	TRBJ2-7	12	CAWTRAAYEQYF	TGTGCCTGGACGAGGGCTGCCTACGAGCAGTACTTC
TRBV4-3	-	-	TRBJ2-1	13	CASSLLLGNEQFF	TGCGCCAGCAGCCTCCTCCTAGGTAATGAGCAGTTCTTC
TRBV29-1	TRBD1	-	TRBJ2-5	14	CSAGSGQGLETQYF	TGCAGCGCCGGATCGGGACAGGGCTTAGAGACCCAGTACTTC
TRBV5-1	TRBD1	-	TRBJ2-1	14	CASSFWTGNNEQFF	TGCGCCAGCAGCTTCTGGACAGGGAACAATGAGCAGTTCTTC
TRBV29-1	-	-	TRBJ2-4	16	CSVPWTAAAGKNIQYF	TGCAGCGTCCCCTGGACTGCGGCCGCCGGCAAAAACATTCAGTACTTC